Shown below are 29 T cell receptor beta chains from a single sample sequenced in a study of blood T cell repertoires in COVID-19. Produced via immunoSEQ multiplex PCR; TCRdb's table is partial and in-frame only. The sample has 200,000 to 250,000 clones, over 80% seen once; the top ten hold about 2.5%. The sequenced sample consisted of PBMCs or T cells enriched from blood (not recorded which). These receptors all come from a woman aged 25 to 39 with acute COVID-19.

The chain employs TRBV4-1 and TRBJ1-4; 7 positions match TRBD1. The CDR3 spans 18 residues. V dropped 2 bases and J dropped 0; count of bases not matched to a gene: 9. In germline, CDR1 is MGHRA, CDR2 YSYEKL. CDR3 sequence reads: CASSQSPGTATTNEKLFF. CDR3 nucleotide sequence: TGCGCCAGCAGCCAAAGCCCCGGGACAGCTACAACTAATGAAAAACTGTTTTTT.

This sequence joins TRBV5-1 and TRBJ2-1; TRBD2 agrees at 13 bases. In germline, CDR1 is SGHRS, CDR2 YFSETQ. The CDR3 covers 15 residues. The trim removed 4 bases at V and 7 bases at J, leaving 5 bases unmatched. In DNA, the CDR3 is TGCGCCAGCAGCCTGGGGACTAGCGGGGCGAATGAGCAGTTCTTC. Amino acid sequence: CASSLGTSGANEQFF.

The table lists this clone with a count of one. The chain has TRBV30 and TRBJ1-4; perhaps TRBD1 as D (5 bases). Germline CDR1 is GTSNPN and CDR2 is SVGIG (reference sequence). V was pared by 3 bases and J by 6 bases, with 14 bases between. This CDR3 has 14 amino acids. CDR3 loop: CAWRRGTAYEKLFF. The CDR3 nucleotides read TGTGCCTGGAGACGCGGGACTGCTTATGAAAAACTGTTTTTT.

The chain is built from TRBV6-5 and TRBJ2-2; TRBD1 matches at 10 bases. Germline-derived CDR1 and CDR2 are MNHEY and SVGAGI. Trimming at V came to 4 bases and at J to 7 bases, leaving 6 bases not matched to a gene. The CDR3 is made up of 15 amino acids. The CDR3 DNA is TGTGCCAGCAGTTTGGACAGGGGGGATAGCGGGGAGCTGTTTTTT. It specifies CASSLDRGDSGELFF.

This chain uses TRBV9 with TRBJ1-2, with 8 bases that match TRBD1. Germline V gene sequence: CDR1 SGDLS, CDR2 YYNGEE. The CDR3 covers 14 residues. With V trimmed by 5 bases and J by 4 bases, 7 bases remained unmatched. CDR3 nucleotides: TGTGCCAGCAGGGACAGGGATGATTCCTATGGCTACACCTTC. It specifies CASRDRDDSYGYTF.

This chain links TRBV5-1 with TRBJ2-2; D unresolved. The ends were cut back, 0 bases at V and 7 bases at J, with 10 bases in the middle. The CDR3 consists of 14 residues. Per germline, CDR1 SGHRS and CDR2 YFSETQ. DNA for the CDR3: TGCGCCAGCAGCTTGGGGCCTCCAGGCGGGGAGCTGTTTTTT. This gives the protein CASSLGPPGGELFF.

The chain is built from TRBV10-1 and TRBJ2-1; D is perhaps TRBD1 (6 bases). Looked up from germline, CDR1 is WNHNN and CDR2 is SYGVQD (reference sequence). The length of the CDR3 is 15 residues. The V end lost 6 bases, the J end lost 4 bases, and 16 bases lay between the germline ends. In DNA form, the CDR3 reads TGCGCCAGCAGCGCTACGGGACAAGGGTACAATGAGCAGTTCTTC. It specifies CASSATGQGYNEQFF.

The gene calls are TRBV7-9 and TRBJ2-5, with 9 bases identical to TRBD1. This CDR3 is built from 15 residues. V trimming: 4 bases; J trimming: 3 bases; junction bases outside the gene matches: 6. Germline V lookup: CDR1 SEHNR, CDR2 FQNEAQ (reference sequence). The CDR3 loop is CASSSRTGDKETQYF. In nucleotides, the CDR3 is TGTGCCAGCAGCTCTAGGACAGGGGATAAAGAGACCCAGTACTTC.

This chain joins TRBV19 and TRBJ2-1, with 10 bases aligning to TRBD2. Germline CDR1 LNHDA, CDR2 SQIVND (reference sequence). Unmatched junction bases numbered 9, after V lost 3 bases and J lost 4 bases. This CDR3 region has 17 residues. Here the CDR3 DNA reads TGTGCCAGTAGTATGGGTGGTAGCGGGGGGTCGTACAATGAGCAGTTCTTC. Its translation is CASSMGGSGGSYNEQFF.

The chain carries TRBV6-5 and TRBJ2-7; D is possibly TRBD1 (5 bases). The CDR3 extends over 13 amino acids. With 4 bases removed from V and 2 bases from J, the gap between germline ends came to 9 bases. Germline V gene data show CDR1 as MNHEY and CDR2 as SVGAGI. CDR3 nucleotides: TGTGCCAGCAGTTTAGGGGTCGCCTACGAGCAGTACTTC. Translated: CASSLGVAYEQYF.

The CDR3 spells CASSPMSWGGYYYNEQFF. CDR3 DNA: TGTGCCAGCTCACCAATGTCCTGGGGGGGCTACTACTACAATGAGCAGTTCTTC. The J gene is TRBJ2-1, the V gene TRBV18; TRBD2 might be the D (7 bases). V was trimmed by 2 bases and J by 3 bases, leaving 20 bases between them. The CDR3 runs 18 residues. Germline CDR1 and CDR2: KGHSH and LQKENI.

V gene TRBV19 combines with J gene TRBJ1-3; tentatively, D is TRBD1 (6 bases). Trimming left V 11 bases short and J 0 bases short, with 14 bases between. CDR3 length: 14 amino acids. Germline V lookup: CDR1 LNHDA, CDR2 SQIVND (reference sequence). CDR3 sequence reads: CASSGGYSGNTIYF. CDR3 coding DNA: TGTGCCTCAAGCGGGGGCTACTCTGGAAACACCATATATTTT.

The V gene is TRBV19, the J gene TRBJ1-2, with D possibly TRBD1 on 5 matching bases. CDR3 length equals 13 residues. V was pared by 9 bases and J by 4 bases, with 15 bases between. Germline-derived CDR1 and CDR2 are LNHDA and SQIVND (reference sequence). The DNA for the CDR3 is TGTGCCAGCCGGGCCCTGGGGCCCTATGGCTACACCTTC. It encodes CASRALGPYGYTF.

This sequence joins TRBV24-1 and TRBJ2-3; 11 nucleotides agree with TRBD2. This CDR3 is built from 16 residues. The trim removed 6 bases at V and 2 bases at J, leaving 6 bases unmatched. Per the germline V gene, CDR1 is KGHDR and CDR2 is SFDVKD. In nucleotides, the CDR3 is TGTGCCACCAGTCAACCTAGCGGGGGGTCCACAGATACGCAGTATTTT. It codes for CATSQPSGGSTDTQYF.

V gene TRBV7-9 combines with J gene TRBJ2-5; D is perhaps TRBD1 (5 bases). The CDR3 length is 13 residues. The germline V gene has CDR1 SEHNR and CDR2 FQNEAQ (reference sequence). Trimming removed 5 bases from V and 2 bases from J, with 9 bases in between. The CDR3 DNA reads as TGTGCCAGCAGCAAGACAGCACAAGAGACCCAGTACTTC. The encoded protein is CASSKTAQETQYF.

V gene TRBV6-5 combines with J gene TRBJ1-4; 9 bases agree with TRBD1. V gave up 6 bases and J gave up 8 bases; unmatched junction bases: 7. Germline CDR1 and CDR2: MNHEY and SVGAGI. The CDR3 is 14 amino acids. The CDR3 reads CASRDRGVEEKLFF. CDR3 nucleotides: TGTGCCAGCAGAGACAGGGGGGTAGAGGAAAAACTGTTTTTT.

The DNA for the CDR3 is TGTGCCTGGAGGGCCATCGCTAATGAAAAACTGTTTTTT. This translates into CAWRAIANEKLFF. The chain joins TRBV30 to TRBJ1-4; D is undetermined. The CDR3 consists of 13 residues. V lost 3 bases, J lost 3 bases, and 8 bases lay in between. Germline CDR1 reads GTSNPN; CDR2 reads SVGIG (reference sequence).

The genes are TRBV11-2 and TRBJ2-5, with D perhaps TRBD2 (5 bases). Trimming stripped 6 bases from V and 5 bases from J, with 13 bases between. Germline V CDR1 and CDR2: SGHAT, FQNNGV. The CDR3 spans 13 residues. CDR3 residues: CASRVASSETQYF. DNA of the CDR3: TGTGCCAGCAGGGTAGCGTCCTCTGAGACCCAGTACTTC.

This chain links TRBV4-1 with TRBJ1-2; 9 nucleotides line up with TRBD1. The CDR3 contains 16 residues. With 3 bases clipped from V and 7 bases from J, the junction kept 12 bases outside the gene matches. In germline, CDR1 is MGHRA, CDR2 YSYEKL. The CDR3 region has the DNA TGCGCCAGCAGCCATCTCCAAGGGACAGGGATCGGTGGCTACACCTTC. Translated, it gives CASSHLQGTGIGGYTF.

The table lists this clone with a few counts. The CDR3 sequence: CASSPLAGEIYNEQFF. DNA for the CDR3: TGTGCCAGCAGCCCTCTAGCGGGGGAAATCTACAATGAGCAGTTCTTC. The V call is TRBV4-2, the J call TRBJ2-1, with TRBD2 identical over 10 bases. The CDR3 length is 16 residues. Germline lookup yields CDR1 LGHNA and CDR2 YNFKEQ. The J segment lost 3 bases and the V segment lost 4 bases, leaving 6 bases of the junction unmatched.

The CDR3 coding sequence is TGCGCCAGCAGCCAAGAATCTTGGGGCAGGAACACTGAAGCTTTCTTT. Translated: CASSQESWGRNTEAFF. The V and J genes are TRBV4-3 and TRBJ1-1; weak D call: TRBD1 (5 bases). V was cut by 0 bases and J by 1 base, with 12 bases left in between. Germline V gives CDR1 LGHNA, CDR2 YSLEER. The CDR3 length is 16 residues.

The chain combines TRBV6-5 with TRBJ1-5; TRBD1 matches 7 bases. Trimming cost V 0 bases and J 3 bases; bases outside gene matches: 5. The CDR3 has 16 residues. Germline CDR1 is MNHEY and CDR2 is SVGAGI. The CDR3 loop reads CASSYSRQGTNQPQHF. CDR3 DNA: TGTGCCAGCAGTTACTCTCGACAGGGAACCAATCAGCCCCAGCATTTT.

This clone appeared once. The chain couples TRBV6-5 to TRBJ2-7; D is unresolved. From germline, CDR1 is MNHEY and CDR2 SVGAGI. The V and J ends lost 0 bases and 3 bases respectively, with 12 bases between them. The CDR3 covers 15 residues. CDR3 nucleotide sequence: TGTGCCAGCAGTTACTCGCGCCCAAGCCACTACGAGCAGTACTTC. Its protein product is CASSYSRPSHYEQYF.

The chain joins TRBV28 to TRBJ1-1, with 8 bases that match TRBD1. The V gene end was trimmed by 7 bases and the J gene end by 1 base; junction bases not matched to a gene: 14. Germline V CDR1 and CDR2: MDHEN, SYDVKM. This CDR3 is built from 17 residues. The CDR3 reads CASISTLGTGTNTEAFF. In nucleotides, the CDR3 is TGTGCCAGCATATCGACTCTCGGGACAGGAACGAACACTGAAGCTTTCTTT.

The J gene is TRBJ2-3, the V gene TRBV12-5; no clear D. Germline CDR1 and CDR2: LGHNT and FRNRAP. V gave up 1 base and J gave up 2 bases, with 7 bases separating them. This CDR3 comprises 14 residues. The CDR3 here is CASGLGSYTDTQYF. CDR3 sequence (DNA): TGTGCTAGTGGTTTGGGATCCTACACAGATACGCAGTATTTT. The variable domain in full, with the rest retrieved from reference TRBV12-5 and TRBJ2-3, is DARVTQTPRHKVTEMGQEVTMRCQPILGHNTVFWYRQTMMQGLELLAYFRNRAPLDDSGMPKDRFSAEMPDATLATLKIQPSEPRDSAVYFCASGLGSYTDTQYFGPGTRLTVL.

CDR3 residues: CASSERTAGYGYTF. The CDR3 DNA sequence: TGTGCCAGCAGTGAACGGACAGCCGGCTATGGCTACACCTTC. This chain uses TRBV25-1 with TRBJ1-2; TRBD1 might be the D (6 bases). This CDR3 spans 14 amino acids. Germline V CDR1 and CDR2: MGHDK, SYGVNS. Trimming left V 2 bases short and J 4 bases short, with 11 bases between.

The J gene is TRBJ1-5, the V gene TRBV27; D is ambiguous. Trimming cost V 5 bases and J 0 bases, with 11 bases left between them. Looked up from germline, CDR1 is MNHEY and CDR2 is SMNVEV (reference sequence). This CDR3 spans 15 amino acids. This CDR3 is CASSREAGSNQPQHF. DNA of the CDR3: TGTGCCAGCAGTCGGGAGGCCGGTAGCAATCAGCCCCAGCATTTT.

This chain joins TRBV27 and TRBJ1-1, with TRBD1 identical over 7 bases. This CDR3 has 13 amino acids. Germline CDR1 MNHEY, CDR2 SMNVEV (reference sequence). J lost 4 bases, V lost 6 bases, and 5 bases had no gene match. The CDR3 coding sequence is TGTGCCAGCAGGACGACAGGGATCACTGAAGCTTTCTTT. Residues: CASRTTGITEAFF.

This chain connects TRBV14 to TRBJ1-6; tentative D call: TRBD1 (5 bases). The CDR3 totals 14 residues. V was shortened by 1 base and J by 10 bases, with 11 bases between the two germline ends. Germline-derived CDR1 and CDR2 are SGHDN and FVKESK. The CDR3 here is CASSQARAHSPLHF. Here the CDR3 DNA reads TGTGCCAGCAGCCAAGCCAGGGCCCACTCACCCCTCCACTTT.